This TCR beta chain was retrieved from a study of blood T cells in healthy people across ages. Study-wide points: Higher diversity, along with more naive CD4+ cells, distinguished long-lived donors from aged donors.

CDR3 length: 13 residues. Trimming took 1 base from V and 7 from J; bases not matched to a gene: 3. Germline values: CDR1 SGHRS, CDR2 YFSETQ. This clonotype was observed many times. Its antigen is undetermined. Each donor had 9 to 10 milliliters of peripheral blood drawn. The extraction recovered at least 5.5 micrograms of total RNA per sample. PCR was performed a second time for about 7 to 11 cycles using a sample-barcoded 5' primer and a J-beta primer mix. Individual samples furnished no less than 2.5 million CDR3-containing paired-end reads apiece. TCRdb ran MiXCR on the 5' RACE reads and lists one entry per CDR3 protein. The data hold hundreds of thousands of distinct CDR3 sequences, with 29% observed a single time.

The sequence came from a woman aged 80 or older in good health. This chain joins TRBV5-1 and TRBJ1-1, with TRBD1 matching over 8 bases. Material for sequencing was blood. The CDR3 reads CASSLRDRHEAFF. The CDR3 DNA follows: TGCGCCAGCAGCTTGCGGGACAGGCATGAAGCTTTCTTT.